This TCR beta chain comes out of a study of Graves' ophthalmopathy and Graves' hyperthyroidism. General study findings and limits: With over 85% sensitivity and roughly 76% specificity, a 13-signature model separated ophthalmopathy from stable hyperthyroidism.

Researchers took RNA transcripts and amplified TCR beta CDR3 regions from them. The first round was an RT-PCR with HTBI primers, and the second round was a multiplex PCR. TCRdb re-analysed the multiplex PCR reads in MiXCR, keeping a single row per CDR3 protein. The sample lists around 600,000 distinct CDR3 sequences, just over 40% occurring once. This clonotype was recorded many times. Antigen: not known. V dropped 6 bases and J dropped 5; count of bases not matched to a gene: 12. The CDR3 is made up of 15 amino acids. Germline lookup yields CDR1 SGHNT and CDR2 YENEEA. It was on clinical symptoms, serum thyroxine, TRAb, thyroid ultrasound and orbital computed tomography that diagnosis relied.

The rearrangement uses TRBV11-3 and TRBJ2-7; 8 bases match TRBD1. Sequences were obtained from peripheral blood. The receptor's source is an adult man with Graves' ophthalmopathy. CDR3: CASSKAGTGDHEQYF. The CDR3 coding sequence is TGTGCCAGCAGTAAGGCCGGGACAGGTGACCACGAGCAGTACTTC.